These T cell receptor beta chains were read from a single sample in a study of T cells in Graves' hyperthyroidism and ophthalmopathy. Each CDR3 protein is one row after TCRdb ran MiXCR on the multiplex PCR reads. The table lists around 610,000 distinct CDR3 sequences, roughly 15% of them singletons. Material for sequencing was blood. These receptors were obtained from a woman in her thirties or forties with Graves' ophthalmopathy. Both conserved end residues are part of each CDR3. The D gene is left open where the match is weak. For some rows the clone size is stated as once, few or many, or as a class when expanded; others skip it.

cdr3_aa cdr3_nt d_call v_call clone_size j_call
CASSTHDREVYGYTF TGTGCCAGCAGTACCCACGACAGGGAGGTCTATGGCTACACCTTC TRBD1 TRBV27 . TRBJ1-2
CATSRLPSALETQYF TGTGCCACCAGCAGACTTCCTAGCGCGTTGGAGACCCAGTACTTC . TRBV15 many TRBJ2-5
CASSLPYDSGYTEAFF TGTGCCAGCAGCTTACCTTACGACTCAGGGTATACTGAAGCTTTCTTT . TRBV11-2 many TRBJ1-1
CSALAGELFF TGCAGCGCCTTAGCCGGGGAGCTGTTTTTT . TRBV29-1 many TRBJ2-2
CASSPLVGTGSYEQYF TGTGCCAGCTCACCGTTAGTCGGGACAGGATCCTACGAGCAGTACTTC TRBD1 TRBV18 few TRBJ2-7
CSARGTAANYGYTF TGCAGTGCTAGAGGGACAGCCGCTAACTATGGCTACACCTTC . TRBV20-1 many TRBJ1-2
CASSPAASGRDRETQYF TGTGCCAGCAGCCCGGCGGCTAGCGGGAGAGATCGGGAGACCCAGTACTTC TRBD2 TRBV11-1 . TRBJ2-5
CASTSHRDSDTGELFF TGTGCCAGCACGTCCCACCGGGACTCGGACACCGGGGAGCTGTTTTTT . TRBV12-3/TRBV12-4 many TRBJ2-2
CASSSRLAGVGTGELFF TGTGCCAGCAGTTCCCGACTAGCGGGAGTTGGAACCGGGGAGCTGTTTTTT TRBD2 TRBV12-3/TRBV12-4 many TRBJ2-2
CASTVLGLAGVVGELFF TGTGCCAGCACCGTACTGGGACTAGCGGGAGTTGTCGGGGAGCTGTTTTTT TRBD2 TRBV11-1 few TRBJ2-2
CASSYSLGDEAFF TGTGCCAGCAGTTACTCGTTGGGGGATGAAGCTTTCTTT . TRBV6-5 many TRBJ1-1
CASNSGGLSYGYTF TGTGCCAGCAATTCAGGGGGACTCTCTTATGGCTACACCTTC TRBD1 TRBV6-6 many TRBJ1-2
CSVEAPGWETQYF TGCAGCGTTGAAGCCCCTGGTTGGGAGACCCAGTACTTC . TRBV29-1 few TRBJ2-5
CASSPRQGGNYGYTF TGTGCCAGCAGTCCTAGACAGGGAGGGAACTATGGCTACACCTTC TRBD1 TRBV27 many TRBJ1-2
CASRPGQASTEAFF TGTGCCAGCAGACCCGGACAGGCTTCCACTGAAGCTTTCTTT TRBD1 TRBV9 . TRBJ1-1
CSVEWDGGSYTF TGCAGCGTTGAATGGGATGGCGGATCCTACACCTTC . TRBV29-1 many TRBJ1-2
CATSNGRPQNTEAFF TGTGCCACCAGTAACGGTAGGCCCCAGAACACTGAAGCTTTCTTT . TRBV15 . TRBJ1-1
CASRSGQEINEQYF TGTGCCAGCAGATCGGGACAGGAGATCAACGAGCAGTACTTC TRBD1 TRBV28 many TRBJ2-7
CSARGDRVRVAAQETQYF TGCAGTGCTAGAGGGGACAGGGTTAGGGTAGCGGCTCAAGAGACCCAGTACTTC TRBD1 TRBV20-1 many TRBJ2-5
CSVEVPGDGYEQYF TGCAGCGTTGAAGTCCCCGGGGACGGCTACGAGCAGTACTTC . TRBV29-1 many TRBJ2-7
CASTKFPLQGLTEAFF TGTGCCAGCACCAAATTCCCCTTACAGGGATTGACTGAAGCTTTCTTT . TRBV6-1 many TRBJ1-1
CASSVSWVENTEAFF TGTGCCAGCAGTGTATCATGGGTGGAGAACACTGAAGCTTTCTTT . TRBV2 many TRBJ1-1
CASSEQQGVREKLFF TGTGCCAGCAGTGAACAACAGGGGGTACGGGAAAAACTGTTTTTT TRBD1 TRBV6-1 many TRBJ1-4
CASSLGTPPEQYF TGCGCCAGCAGCCTCGGGACCCCTCCCGAGCAGTACTTC . TRBV5-1 . TRBJ2-7
CASSADGSTYEQYF TGTGCCAGCAGCGCGGACGGATCAACCTACGAGCAGTACTTC . TRBV7-9 . TRBJ2-7
CASSLGGGAGYTF TGTGCCAGCAGTTTAGGGGGGGGTGCTGGCTACACCTTC . TRBV12-3/TRBV12-4 . TRBJ1-2
CASSQMNGARPYF TGTGCCAGCTCACAAATGAACGGGGCAAGACCGTACTTC . TRBV18 . TRBJ2-7